The entry that follows covers one T cell receptor beta chain sequence. Its antigen is still unknown. The data derive from a study of CXCR3-negative and CXCR3-positive naive CD8 T cells (dated by TCRdb to about 2019). With regard to the full study: In total, about 135 million TRB reads were obtained, or roughly 1.5 +/- 0.3 million reads per library. For the TRBV-TRBJ cluster analysis, the naive subsets came from 5 donors, while the memory cells came from 3 donors. Diversity and physicochemical repertoire analyses covered approximately 10 donors pooled from two independent experiments.

Each CD8+ T cell subset was flow-sorted in triplicate, with under 350,000 cells per subset placed directly into RLT lysis buffer. To exclude memory contaminants, naive CD8+ T cells were stringently defined as CD45RO-CCR7+CD27+CD95-. Peripheral blood mononuclear cells were isolated from buffy coats using standard density gradient centrifugation. A FACSAria III was used to flow-sort naive CD8+ T cells into CXCR3-negative and CXCR3-positive populations. Total RNA was extracted from sorted cells using an RNeasy Mini Kit. The run used a NextSeq 550. The Human TCR Profiling Kit (MiLaboratory) was used to prepare UMI-labeled 5' RACE TRB cDNA libraries. The full amount of extracted RNA was used for cDNA synthesis, and the full amount of resulting cDNA was used for PCR amplification. Libraries were prepared in parallel using an identical number of PCR cycles. The original methods were these. About 54,000 +/- 9,700 unique UMI-labeled TRB cDNA molecules per library were extracted with MIGEC and MiXCR, with at least two reads per UMI required. On average, about 40,000 +/- 10,000 functional in-frame TRB CDR3 nucleotide clonotypes lacking stop codons were found per library. Diversity metrics, including normalized Shannon-Wiener and Chao1, were computed in VDJtools after downsampling to 5000 UMI-labeled TRB molecules per sample. VDJtools computed clonotype-size-weighted physicochemical properties of the central five CDR3 residues: interaction energy, strength, volume and Kidera factor 4. After the reads were reprocessed by TCRdb, one entry was made per CDR3 protein sequence, with no DNA. The authors' filters were not applied to this entry. The sample table gives more than 40,000 distinct CDR3 sequences. The ten largest clones take up roughly 1.5% of the sample.

What the authors observed across the whole study: Because surface CD5, which is linked to self-reactivity in mice, was comparable between the naive subsets, TCR interaction strength was also inferred from the physicochemical properties of TRB CDR3s. Naive CXCR3-negative and CXCR3-positive cells from the same donor showed similar TRBV-TRBJ usage, whereas memory cells showed distinct patterns. Comparably high repertoire diversity was found in both naive subsets, whereas much lower repertoire diversity was found in memory CD8+ T cells. CXCR3 expression partially decreased after cryopreservation, so most assays used freshly isolated PBMCs. Compared with CXCR3-negative naive cells, CXCR3-positive naive cells had TRB CDR3s with higher hydrophobicity (lower Kidera factor 4), lower energy, and higher strength and volume indices.

From a lookup of the germline V gene (reference sequence), CDR1 and CDR2 are DFQATT and SNEGSKA. The CDR3 runs 14 residues from the cysteine to the phenylalanine. There is no recorded DNA. The chain links TRBV20-1 with TRBJ1-2; the TCRdb call, TRBD1, lacks DNA for checking. Sample: naive CXCR3- CD8+ T cells from blood. Explained via the paper, the cell subset or site label denotes: CD45RO-CCR7+CD27+CD95- naive CD8+ T cells lacking CXCR3 (TNR3-). The sequence came from a human donor in good health. Some clones in this sample may be carry-over from other donors' samples. The CDR3 has the sequence CSALNLGGFYGYTF.